The 22 T cell receptor beta chains below come from one sample, sequenced in a study of chemoradiotherapy in HPV16-positive cancers (dated by TCRdb to 2021 to 2024). Libraries were made using the immunoSEQ multiplex PCR assay. TCRdb mirrors the immuneACCESS table, restricted to in-frame sequences. Some clones are absent from its copies; in checked studies, under half trace to an unresolved V gene, and the reason for the others is unknown. For this sample the table gives 7,500 to 10,000 clones, of which about nine tenths were detected only once. Approximately 13% of the sample belongs to the ten largest clones. The sequencing here drew on blood, taken from a patient who underwent chemoradiotherapy. Receptor source: a human donor with HPV-associated anogenital cancer.

The chain recombines TRBV30 with TRBJ1-5; 7 bases align to TRBD1. Germline V gives CDR1 GTSNPN, CDR2 SVGIG (reference sequence). The CDR3 consists of 15 residues. V shed 7 bases and J 7 bases; nucleotides not matched to a gene: 16. CDR3 loop: CALAGAGGSWQPQHF. The CDR3 nucleotides read TGTGCCTTAGCAGGGGCAGGGGGTTCCTGGCAGCCCCAGCATTTT.

The V and J genes are TRBV19 and TRBJ2-2; TRBD2 might be the D (6 bases). Germline V gene lookup returns CDR1 LNHDA and CDR2 SQIVND (reference sequence). Trimming shortened V by 7 bases and J by 5 bases, and 14 bases separated the two germline ends. CDR3 size: 14 residues. CDR3 in amino acids: CASTANGGTGELFF. The CDR3, as DNA: TGTGCCAGTACTGCGAACGGGGGTACCGGGGAGCTGTTTTTT. Variable domain in full (rest from reference TRBV19 and TRBJ2-2): DGGITQSPKYLFRKEGQNVTLSCEQNLNHDAMYWYRQDPGQGLRLIYYSQIVNDFQKGDIAEGYSVSREKKESFPLTVTSAQKNPTAFYLCASTANGGTGELFFGEGSRLTVL.

The chain has TRBV5-6 and TRBJ1-5; D is perhaps TRBD1 (6 bases). The CDR3 runs 14 residues. Trimming removed 0 bases from V and 3 bases from J, with 7 bases in between. Per germline, CDR1 SGHDT and CDR2 YYEEEE. As DNA, the CDR3 is TGTGCCAGCAGCTTGGCAGGGGACAATCAGCCCCAGCATTTT. Its translation is CASSLAGDNQPQHF.

The rearrangement links TRBV6-6 to TRBJ1-6, with D possibly matching TRBD1 (5 bases). The germline V and J ends were trimmed by 8 bases and 1 base, with 6 bases remaining between them. CDR3 length: 13 residues. Germline CDR1 reads MNHNY; CDR2 reads SVGAGI (reference sequence). The CDR3: CASGTSYNSPLHF. The DNA of the CDR3 is TGTGCCAGCGGGACGTCCTATAATTCACCCCTCCACTTT.

The chain employs TRBV5-1 and TRBJ1-5, with D maybe TRBD1 (6 bases). The CDR3 is made up of 14 amino acids. V shed 4 bases and J shed 1 base, with 9 bases lying between them. CDR1 is SGHRS and CDR2 is YFSETQ in the germline V gene. The CDR3 is CASSPGTSNQPQHF. As DNA, the CDR3 is TGCGCCAGCAGCCCCGGGACAAGCAATCAGCCCCAGCATTTT.

The chain recombines TRBV6-1 with TRBJ2-2; no reliable D call. This CDR3 comprises 13 residues. V was trimmed by 4 bases and J by 2 bases, leaving 5 bases between them. Germline V gene sequence: CDR1 MNHNS, CDR2 SASEGT. CDR3 DNA sequence: TGTGCCAGCAGTGGACTTAACACCGGGGAGCTGTTTTTT. It is translated as CASSGLNTGELFF.

A note on this clone: Other DNA sequences of this sample code for an identical CDR3. The chain carries TRBV7-2 and TRBJ2-3; D is uncertain. The CDR3 loop spans 11 amino acids. Between the trimmed V and J ends, which lost 4 bases and 3 bases, there was a span of 2 bases. Germline V gene sequence: CDR1 SGHTA, CDR2 FQGNSA. The CDR3 protein is CASSYTDTQYF. CDR3 sequence (DNA): TGTGCCAGCAGCTATACAGATACGCAGTATTTT.

J is TRBJ1-1 and V is TRBV10-3; 8 nucleotides align to TRBD1. The CDR3 sequence is 13 residues long. Germline loops: CDR1 ENHRY, CDR2 SYGVKD. The V and J ends lost 2 bases and 11 bases, in that order; junction bases with no gene match: 7. The CDR3 DNA reads TGTGCCATCAGTGAGCCCTTGACAGGGGACGCTTTCTTT. Protein: CAISEPLTGDAFF.

The chain uses TRBV5-1 and TRBJ2-1; D unclear. Germline V CDR1 and CDR2: SGHRS, YFSETQ. V lost 1 base to trimming and J lost 5 bases, with 7 bases between them. The CDR3 is made up of 13 amino acids. The CDR3 DNA reads TGCGCCAGCAGCTTGATAACAGACAATGAGCAGTTCTTC. It is translated as CASSLITDNEQFF.

V gene TRBV5-1 combines with J gene TRBJ2-5, with D unclear. Trimming cost V 0 bases and J 2 bases, with 14 bases left between them. The germline gives CDR1 SGHRS, CDR2 YFSETQ. The CDR3 length is 16 residues. The DNA of the CDR3 is TGCGCCAGCAGCTTGGACAGCACTGGTGCTCAAGAGACCCAGTACTTC. Encoded protein: CASSLDSTGAQETQYF. The variable domain in full, with the rest retrieved from reference TRBV5-1 and TRBJ2-5, is KAGVTQTPRYLIKTRGQQVTLSCSPISGHRSVSWYQQTPGQGLQFLFEYFSETQRNKGNFPGRFSGRQFSNSRSEMNVSTLELGDSALYLCASSLDSTGAQETQYFGPGTRLLVL.

The V and J genes are TRBV19 and TRBJ1-2, with D unclear. Germline V gene sequence: CDR1 LNHDA, CDR2 SQIVND (reference sequence). This CDR3 comprises 13 residues. V lost 5 bases and J 6 bases, leaving 13 bases between the germline ends. As DNA, the CDR3 is TGTGCCAGTAGTGCCCGGACGGCACATGGCTACACCTTC. The encoded protein is CASSARTAHGYTF.

The chain couples TRBV21-1 to TRBJ2-1; the D segment call TRBD1 is taken from the table without a DNA check. TRBV21-1 is recorded as a pseudogene. CDR3 size: 13 residues. CDR3 DNA sequence: TGTGCCAGCAGCTCACAGATGGGTCATGAGCAGTTCTTC. It specifies CASSSQMGHEQFF.

The chain combines TRBV9 with TRBJ1-4, with D tentatively TRBD1 (6 bases). V lost 5 bases, J lost 4 bases, and 15 bases lay in between. The CDR3 consists of 15 residues. CDR1 is SGDLS, CDR2 YYNGEE, per germline. The CDR3 is CASSKGEQYNEKLFF. The CDR3 coding sequence is TGTGCCAGCAGTAAGGGGGAGCAATATAATGAAAAACTGTTTTTT.

V gene TRBV7-9 combines with J gene TRBJ2-6; D unresolved. The germline V gene has CDR1 SEHNR and CDR2 FQNEAQ (reference sequence). Trimming removed 3 bases from V and 1 base from J, with 7 bases in between. This CDR3 has 15 amino acids. As DNA, the CDR3 is TGTGCCAGCAGCTTCTCAGAGTCTGGGGCCAACGTCCTGACTTTC. Its translation: CASSFSESGANVLTF.

The V gene is TRBV6-5, the J gene TRBJ2-5; maybe TRBD2 (5 bases). Germline V gives CDR1 MNHEY, CDR2 SVGAGI. Trimming cost V 0 bases and J 4 bases, with 12 bases left between them. CDR3 length: 15 amino acids. The chain's CDR3 is CASSYSSGSGETQYF. The CDR3 nucleotides are TGTGCCAGCAGTTACTCTTCGGGGTCCGGAGAGACCCAGTACTTC.

This clone was recorded once. The chain employs TRBV30 and TRBJ2-5, with no clear D. The CDR3 has 13 amino acids. Between the trimmed V and J ends, which lost 0 bases and 5 bases, there was a span of 10 bases. Looked up from germline, CDR1 is GTSNPN and CDR2 is SVGIG (reference sequence). Here the CDR3 DNA reads TGTGCCTGGAGTGTGAACCTAGGGGAGACCCAGTACTTC. Its protein is CAWSVNLGETQYF.

This sequence joins TRBV15 and TRBJ2-1; 7 positions agree with TRBD2. The ends lost 1 base at V and 6 bases at J; junction bases unmatched: 6. Germline V CDR1 and CDR2: LNHNV, YYDKDF (reference sequence). The CDR3 has 15 residues. Written as DNA, the CDR3 is TGTGCCACCAGCAGAGTCTCGACGGGGGGCAATGAGCAGTTCTTC. The encoded protein is CATSRVSTGGNEQFF.

V is TRBV19 and J is TRBJ1-1; D may be TRBD1 (6 bases). CDR1 LNHDA and CDR2 SQIVND come from the germline V gene (reference sequence). Trimming removed 6 bases at V and 0 bases at J, with 14 bases between. CDR3 size: 15 residues. Written as DNA, the CDR3 is TGTGCCAGTAGGCCGACAGGCTTGATGAACACTGAAGCTTTCTTT. Its translation is CASRPTGLMNTEAFF.

The chain uses TRBV7-9 and TRBJ1-4; D unclear. The V end lost 3 bases, the J end lost 5 bases, and 10 bases lay between the germline ends. The CDR3 consists of 14 residues. The V gene's germline CDR1 is SEHNR and CDR2 FQNEAQ (reference sequence). The CDR3 DNA reads TGTGCCAGCAGCTTGACGGTACCAAATGAAAAACTGTTTTTT. Protein product: CASSLTVPNEKLFF.

This clone counts as large. The rearrangement links TRBV6-5 to TRBJ2-7; 8 nucleotides agree with TRBD1. This CDR3 spans 11 amino acids. The germline gives CDR1 MNHEY, CDR2 SVGAGI. Germline trimming cut 11 bases from V and 5 bases from J; bases unmatched to any gene: 5. The CDR3 protein is CAVGQGNEQYF. The CDR3 region has the DNA TGTGCCGTAGGACAGGGAAACGAGCAGTACTTC.

The gene calls are TRBV27 and TRBJ1-5; no clear D gene. Germline V gene lookup returns CDR1 MNHEY and CDR2 SMNVEV (reference sequence). The CDR3 has 14 residues. V lost 5 bases, J lost 2 bases, and 10 bases lay in between. The CDR3 sequence: CASSQNLGNQPQHF. The CDR3 nucleotides are TGTGCCAGCAGTCAGAACCTAGGCAATCAGCCCCAGCATTTT.

V and J are TRBV15 and TRBJ2-6, with D maybe TRBD2 (5 bases). CDR1 and CDR2 (germline): LNHNV, YYDKDF (reference sequence). Trimming took off 5 bases at V and 2 bases at J, with 7 bases between the two ends. CDR3 length: 14 amino acids. The CDR3 reads CATSPRAGANVLTF. For the CDR3, the DNA is TGTGCCACCAGCCCGCGGGCTGGGGCCAACGTCCTGACTTTC. Together with reference TRBV15 and TRBJ2-6, the CDR3 gives the full variable domain: DAMVIQNPRYQVTQFGKPVTLSCSQTLNHNVMYWYQQKSSQAPKLLFHYYDKDFNNEADTPDNFQSRRPNTSFCFLDIRSPGLGDTAMYLCATSPRAGANVLTFGAGSRLTVL.